These 28 T cell receptor beta chains share one sample of origin, sequenced in a study of regulatory T cells in long-lasting Graves disease. To make TCR beta libraries, researchers used iRepertoire HTBI primers and Arm-PCR of CDR3 regions. In TCRdb, the multiplex PCR reads were re-called with MiXCR into one record per CDR3 protein. The data hold about 470,000 distinct CDR3 sequences, with approximately 21% observed a single time. Stated time point: persistent/refractory GD, antithyroid drugs over 5 years with positive TRAb. The TCR library was prepared using RNA isolated from PBMCs. Sequencing used peripheral blood mononuclear cells (PBMCs), obtained when the disease was refractory, from a patient treated with antithyroid drugs. Every receptor here comes from a female donor with Graves disease.

This clonotype was counted only a few times. The chain combines TRBV14 with TRBJ2-3, with D possibly TRBD2 on 5 matching bases. The CDR3 consists of 14 residues. CDR1 and CDR2 from the germline V gene are SGHDN and FVKESK. V lost 7 bases and J lost 6, with 17 bases in between. The CDR3 here is CASTSVDLWDTQYF. CDR3 DNA sequence: TGTGCCAGCACCTCGGTGGACTTGTGGGATACGCAGTATTTT.

This clonotype showed up just a few times. V and J are TRBV7-9 and TRBJ2-5; the D call may be TRBD1 or TRBD2 (5 bases each). Trimming pared 4 bases from V and 2 bases from J, leaving 17 bases between. The CDR3 runs to 16 residues. The germline V gene encodes CDR1 SEHNR and CDR2 FQNEAQ (reference sequence). CDR3 in amino acids: CASSYSSGQAQETQYF. DNA for the CDR3: TGTGCCAGCAGCTATTCCTCGGGGCAGGCTCAAGAGACCCAGTACTTC.

The gene calls are TRBV29-1 and TRBJ2-7; TRBD1 matches at 10 bases. The CDR3 extends over 16 amino acids. V was clipped by 2 bases and J by 7 bases; unmatched bases: 14. CDR1 is SQVTM, CDR2 ANQGSEA, per germline. CDR3 nucleotide sequence: TGCAGCGTTGAATCCACTGCAAGGACAGGGGGAAGAGAGCAGTACTTC. It codes for CSVESTARTGGREQYF.

In its sample, this clonotype was seen many times. The V call is TRBV28, the J call TRBJ2-5, with 11 bases that match TRBD2. This CDR3 spans 16 amino acids. CDR1 is MDHEN, CDR2 SYDVKM, per germline. V shed 4 bases and J 5 bases; nucleotides not matched to a gene: 9. The CDR3 nucleotides are TGTGCCAGCAGTTCCCCTGAACTAGCGGGAGTGGAGACCCAGTACTTC. It codes for CASSSPELAGVETQYF. The entire variable domain, with the rest obtained from reference TRBV28 and TRBJ2-5, is as follows: DVKVTQSSRYLVKRTGEKVFLECVQDMDHENMFWYRQDPGLGLRLIYFSYDVKMKEKGDIPEGYSVSREKKERFSLILESASTNQTSMYLCASSSPELAGVETQYFGPGTRLLVL.

V is TRBV7-9 and J is TRBJ2-7; D call uncertain. Germline values: CDR1 SEHNR, CDR2 FQNEAQ (reference sequence). V shed 4 bases and J shed 4 bases, with 11 bases lying between them. This CDR3 is 13 amino acids long. The CDR3 nucleotides read TGTGCCAGCAGCTCGATACGAGAGTACGAGCAGTACTTC. Residues: CASSSIREYEQYF.

The gene calls are TRBV19 and TRBJ2-7; 7 nucleotides match TRBD2. This CDR3 has 16 residues. V shed 3 bases, J shed 1 base, and the junction held 9 bases outside the gene matches. Germline V gene lookup returns CDR1 LNHDA and CDR2 SQIVND (reference sequence). CDR3 DNA sequence: TGTGCCAGTAGTATCGGGGGAGCGGGATTGTCCTACGAGCAGTACTTC. It specifies CASSIGGAGLSYEQYF.

CDR3 nucleotides: TGTGCCAGCAGCGCGCCCTTATTAGCCTCAGATACGCAGTATTTT. Protein sequence: CASSAPLLASDTQYF. The chain links TRBV7-9 to TRBJ2-3; D is unclear. This CDR3 has 15 amino acids. Trimming cost V 5 bases and J 4 bases, with 16 bases left between them. Germline V CDR1 and CDR2: SEHNR, FQNEAQ (reference sequence).

This clonotype was counted a few times. The CDR3, as DNA: TGTGCCAGCAGCTCCCATGGGAGGACGGAGAACACTGAAGCTTTCTTT. Its protein is CASSSHGRTENTEAFF. This chain links TRBV7-9 with TRBJ1-1; D gene uncertain. V lost 4 bases, J lost 1 base, and 16 bases lay in between. The CDR3 is 16 residues long. Germline CDR1 and CDR2: SEHNR and FQNEAQ (reference sequence).

This clonotype was observed at least ten times. The chain is built from TRBV12-3 or TRBV12-4 and TRBJ2-5; 9 bases are shared with TRBD1. V gave up 8 bases and J gave up 3 bases; unmatched junction bases: 16. This CDR3 is built from 17 residues. CDR3 sequence (DNA): TGTGCCAGCCGAAGAGACGAGGGGACAGGGCTAAAAGAGACCCAGTACTTC. Amino acids: CASRRDEGTGLKETQYF.

This clonotype has just a few counts. The CDR3 reads CATGQTHSNQPQHF. In DNA form, the CDR3 reads TGTGCCACCGGACAGACCCACAGCAATCAGCCCCAGCATTTT. The V gene is TRBV19, the J gene TRBJ1-5; D is perhaps TRBD1 (6 bases). CDR1 and CDR2 (germline): LNHDA, SQIVND (reference sequence). Trimming removed 10 bases at V and 1 base at J, with 14 bases between. CDR3 length equals 14 residues.

V and J are TRBV5-1 and TRBJ1-1; 10 bases align to TRBD1. Looked up from germline, CDR1 is SGHRS and CDR2 is YFSETQ. The CDR3 is made up of 17 amino acids. V lost 2 bases, J lost 3 bases, and 10 bases stayed unmatched. CDR3 in amino acids: CASSLEGQGMMDTEAFF. In DNA form, the CDR3 reads TGCGCCAGCAGCTTAGAGGGACAGGGGATGATGGACACTGAAGCTTTCTTT.

This clonotype was counted at least ten times. This CDR3 is CASGFGGHSNQPQHF. The CDR3 region has the DNA TGTGCCAGCGGGTTTGGGGGGCATAGCAATCAGCCCCAGCATTTT. This chain joins TRBV28 and TRBJ1-5, with D possibly matching TRBD1 (6 bases). CDR3 size: 15 residues. Germline assignment: CDR1 MDHEN and CDR2 SYDVKM. The V end lost 8 bases, the J end lost 0 bases, and 14 bases lay between the germline ends.

This clonotype was observed a handful of times. The chain couples TRBV29-1 to TRBJ2-7; 9 bases are shared with TRBD1. The CDR3 is 14 amino acids. J lost 4 bases, V lost 4 bases, and 8 bases had no gene match. The germline gives CDR1 SQVTM, CDR2 ANQGSEA. CDR3 sequence: CSVGGETGGYEQYF. Here the CDR3 DNA reads TGCAGCGTTGGAGGGGAGACAGGGGGGTACGAGCAGTACTTC.

This clonotype was seen ten or more times. This rearrangement joins TRBV5-1 to TRBJ1-1; D not certain. Trimming left V 3 bases short and J 8 bases short, with 8 bases between. The germline CDR1 and CDR2 sequences are SGHRS and YFSETQ. The CDR3 has 11 residues. The CDR3 sequence: CASSSTSEAFF. CDR3 in DNA: TGCGCCAGCAGCTCGACCTCCGAAGCTTTCTTT.

This clonotype has a count of ten or more. This chain joins TRBV24-1 and TRBJ2-7; a weak D match, TRBD1 (6 bases). Germline V gene lookup returns CDR1 KGHDR and CDR2 SFDVKD. V dropped 2 bases and J dropped 3 bases, with 10 bases sitting between them. This CDR3 is built from 14 residues. CDR3 in DNA: TGTGCCACCAGTGATTCAGGGGCCCTCTACGAGCAGTACTTC. It encodes CATSDSGALYEQYF.

This clonotype was seen a few times. The CDR3 DNA reads TGCGCCAGCAGCCAAGAAGTCGGGCAGTTAGCCACTGAAGCTTTCTTT. It encodes CASSQEVGQLATEAFF. J is TRBJ1-1 and V is TRBV4-1; the D is unclear. The CDR3 sequence is 16 residues long. V lost 0 bases and J 4 bases, leaving 15 bases between the germline ends. CDR1 is MGHRA and CDR2 is YSYEKL in the germline V gene.

At least ten counts were recorded for this clonotype. The genes are TRBV20-1 and TRBJ1-1; D possibly corresponds to TRBD1 (5 bases). Germline V lookup: CDR1 DFQATT, CDR2 SNEGSKA (reference sequence). The CDR3 totals 14 residues. V was cut by 6 bases and J by 0 bases, with 14 bases left in between. The DNA for the CDR3 is TGCAGTGCCATTCCCGACAGCGTGAACACTGAAGCTTTCTTT. Protein: CSAIPDSVNTEAFF.

Only a few counts were recorded for this clonotype. A much larger clonotype is one base distant, so this may be a read error. This chain uses TRBV7-9 with TRBJ2-4; no clear D gene. From germline, CDR1 is SEHNR and CDR2 FQNEAQ (reference sequence). This CDR3 has 12 residues. CDR3 bases: TGTGCCAGCAGATTAGCCAAAAGCATTCAGTACTTC. This translates into CASRLAKSIQYF.

Comment on this clonotype: A much larger clone lies one base from this, so it may be a read error. J is TRBJ1-6 and V is TRBV12-3 or TRBV12-4; D is unclear. V was shortened by 1 base and J by 10 bases, with 11 bases between the two germline ends. The length of the CDR3 is 14 residues. CDR3 in amino acids: CASSLGAGGSPLHF. In DNA form, the CDR3 reads TGTGCCAGCAGTTTAGGGGCAGGCGGGTCACCCCTCCACTTT.

V usage is TRBV20-1 and J usage is TRBJ2-3; 8 bases are a match to TRBD2. Germline CDR1 DFQATT, CDR2 SNEGSKA (reference sequence). The V gene end was trimmed by 4 bases and the J gene end by 2 bases; junction bases not matched to a gene: 2. This CDR3 region has 13 residues. CDR3 loop: CSAIAGFTDTQYF. The CDR3 DNA reads TGCAGTGCTATAGCGGGGTTCACAGATACGCAGTATTTT.

This clonotype was found many times. The chain recombines TRBV7-2 with TRBJ2-5; D gene ambiguous. Germline-derived CDR1 and CDR2 are SGHTA and FQGNSA. The V end lost 3 bases, the J end lost 5 bases, and 13 bases lay between the germline ends. CDR3 size: 14 residues. This CDR3 reads CASSLSQSRETQYF. The CDR3 DNA reads TGTGCCAGCAGCTTGTCACAGAGTAGGGAGACCCAGTACTTC.

Only a few counts were recorded for this clonotype. The rearrangement links TRBV7-2 to TRBJ2-7, with D perhaps given as TRBD1 or TRBD2 (5 bases each). V lost 5 bases and J 0 bases, leaving 17 bases between the germline ends. Germline lookup yields CDR1 SGHTA and CDR2 FQGNSA. CDR3 length equals 16 residues. The CDR3 sequence: CASSLQPGASSYEQYF. CDR3 coding DNA: TGTGCCAGCAGCCTGCAGCCCGGGGCCAGCTCCTACGAGCAGTACTTC. Full variable domain (remainder filled in from reference TRBV7-2 and TRBJ2-7): GAGVSQSPSNKVTEKGKDVELRCDPISGHTALYWYRQSLGQGLEFLIYFQGNSAPDKSGLPSDRFSAERTGGSVSTLTIQRTQQEDSAVYLCASSLQPGASSYEQYFGPGTRLTVT.

The chain couples TRBV5-1 to TRBJ2-5; unclear D gene. Trimming took off 0 bases at V and 5 bases at J, with 8 bases between the two ends. The CDR3 runs 13 residues. Germline V gene sequence: CDR1 SGHRS, CDR2 YFSETQ. CDR3 coding DNA: TGCGCCAGCAGCTTGGAGTTTAAGGAGACCCAGTACTTC. It translates to CASSLEFKETQYF.

The chain's CDR3 is CASSFNTRSIQYF. CDR3 bases: TGTGCCAGCAGTTTCAACACCCGAAGCATTCAGTACTTC. V is TRBV28 and J is TRBJ2-4, with no clear D. From germline, CDR1 is MDHEN and CDR2 SYDVKM. V gave up 3 bases and J gave up 9 bases, with 12 bases separating them. This CDR3 spans 13 amino acids.

This chain connects TRBV5-4 to TRBJ1-1; maybe TRBD1 (5 bases). The CDR3 is 15 residues long. Trimming took off 4 bases at V and 1 base at J, with 14 bases between the two ends. CDR1 SGHNT and CDR2 YYREEE come from the germline V gene (reference sequence). This CDR3 is CASSASDTSNTEAFF. CDR3 bases: TGTGCCAGCAGCGCCTCGGACACTTCGAACACTGAAGCTTTCTTT.

With regard to this clonotype: Without the conserved terminal phenylalanine or tryptophan, this CDR3 likely stems from a read error. This chain uses TRBV25-1 with TRBJ2-7; D is perhaps TRBD1 (5 bases). CDR1 and CDR2 from the germline V gene are MGHDK and SYGVNS. The ends were cut back, 6 bases at V and 3 bases at J, with 12 bases in the middle. There are 13 residues in the CDR3. In DNA form, the CDR3 reads TGTGCCAGCAGCGATAAGCAGGGCTACGAGCAGTACCTC. Amino acid sequence: CASSDKQGYEQYL.

This clonotype was recorded many times. This chain joins TRBV7-8 and TRBJ2-7; D perhaps matches TRBD2 (6 bases). Germline assignment: CDR1 SGHVS and CDR2 FQNEAQ. Trimming took off 1 base at V and 4 bases at J, with 11 bases between the two ends. The CDR3 length is 14 residues. CDR3 bases: TGTGCCAGCAGCTTAGGAGGCGGGATTTACGAGCAGTACTTC. Its translation: CASSLGGGIYEQYF.

This clonotype was counted between two and nine times. The chain has TRBV30 and TRBJ2-7, with 7 bases identical to TRBD1. Germline V gene lookup returns CDR1 GTSNPN and CDR2 SVGIG (reference sequence). The CDR3 has 14 amino acids. Trimming removed 3 bases from V and 3 bases from J; junction bases left unmatched: 8. CDR3 protein: CAWRDVYRGYEQYF. CDR3 DNA sequence: TGTGCCTGGAGAGACGTCTACAGGGGCTACGAGCAGTACTTC. Combining the CDR3 with reference TRBV30 and TRBJ2-7 gives the whole variable domain SQTIHQWPATLVQPVGSPLSLECTVEGTSNPNLYWYRQAAGRGLQLLFYSVGIGQISSEVPQNLSASRPQDRQFILSSKKLLLSDSGFYLCAWRDVYRGYEQYFGPGTRLTVT.